Listed below are T cell receptor beta chains from one sample, sequenced in a study of spatial heterogeneity in lung cancer. MiXCR, run by TCRdb on the 5' RACE reads, gives a single entry per CDR3 protein. The data contain under 150,000 distinct CDR3 sequences, 10% to 14% of them singletons. Sequencing used PBMCs, obtained at follow-up. Receptors originate from a female donor with early-stage non-small cell lung cancer. Each CDR3 is given with its conserved first and last residue. A D gene is named only where the DNA matches it firmly. Only some rows state a clone size, as once, few, many or a class for expanded clones.

d_call: TRBD1
clone_size: few
j_call: TRBJ1-2
v_call: TRBV27
cdr3_nt: TGTGCCAGCAGAGAGGCCGGGACAGGGCACGGCTACACCTTC
cdr3_aa: CASREAGTGHGYTF

d_call: NA
clone_size: NA
j_call: TRBJ2-3
v_call: TRBV18
cdr3_nt: TGTGCCAGCTCACCAGGCCTTTTCGGACAGTCAGGAGATACGCAGTATTTT
cdr3_aa: CASSPGLFGQSGDTQYF

d_call: NA
clone_size: NA
j_call: TRBJ1-5
v_call: TRBV5-8
cdr3_nt: TGTGCCAGCAGTTCCCGGGTGGGTCAGCCCCAGCATTTT
cdr3_aa: CASSSRVGQPQHF

d_call: TRBD1
clone_size: NA
j_call: TRBJ2-1
v_call: TRBV7-2
cdr3_nt: TGTGCCAGCAGCTTGTCCGGGACAGAGACCTACAATGAGCAGTTCTTC
cdr3_aa: CASSLSGTETYNEQFF

d_call: TRBD1
clone_size: many
j_call: TRBJ1-5
v_call: TRBV24-1
cdr3_nt: TGTGCCACCAGTGACCGGACAGGGGATGGCGGACAGCCCCAGCATTTT
cdr3_aa: CATSDRTGDGGQPQHF

d_call: NA
clone_size: NA
j_call: TRBJ2-7
v_call: TRBV20-1
cdr3_nt: TGCAGTGCTCCGATTCCCAAAGCCGGCAACGAGCAGTACTTC
cdr3_aa: CSAPIPKAGNEQYF

d_call: TRBD2
clone_size: NA
j_call: TRBJ2-3
v_call: TRBV20-1
cdr3_nt: TGCAGTGCTAGCCCTATAGCGGGAAAAACAGATACGCAGTATTTT
cdr3_aa: CSASPIAGKTDTQYF

d_call: NA
clone_size: many
j_call: TRBJ2-7
v_call: TRBV29-1
cdr3_nt: TGCAGCGTTTCACCCCAGGGAACCTACGAGCAGTACTTC
cdr3_aa: CSVSPQGTYEQYF

d_call: NA
clone_size: many
j_call: TRBJ2-2
v_call: TRBV3-1
cdr3_nt: TGTGCCAGCAGAGCCCTGGGCGGGGAGCTGTTTTTT
cdr3_aa: CASRALGGELFF

d_call: NA
clone_size: NA
j_call: TRBJ1-5
v_call: TRBV5-1
cdr3_nt: TGCGCCAGCAGCTTGGGCAGTGCCAATCAGCCCCAGCATTTT
cdr3_aa: CASSLGSANQPQHF

d_call: NA
clone_size: many
j_call: TRBJ2-3
v_call: TRBV27
cdr3_nt: TGTGCCAGCAGTTTAGGGCTAGCCCTCACAGATACGCAGTATTTT
cdr3_aa: CASSLGLALTDTQYF

d_call: NA
clone_size: many
j_call: TRBJ2-7
v_call: TRBV7-9
cdr3_nt: TGTGCCAGCAGCTATGGACCCACGGTCGGGTACGAGCAGTACTTC
cdr3_aa: CASSYGPTVGYEQYF

d_call: TRBD1
clone_size: NA
j_call: TRBJ1-5
v_call: TRBV24-1
cdr3_nt: TGTGCCACCAGTGATTCCGGGACAGGGCGCAATCAGCCCCAGCATTTT
cdr3_aa: CATSDSGTGRNQPQHF

d_call: NA
clone_size: NA
j_call: TRBJ2-3
v_call: TRBV7-8
cdr3_nt: TGTGCCAGCAGCGGACTGGGCTGGGCAACAGATACGCAGTATTTT
cdr3_aa: CASSGLGWATDTQYF

d_call: NA
clone_size: many
j_call: TRBJ1-5
v_call: TRBV24-1
cdr3_nt: TGTGCCACCAGTCTCTGGGGGAATCAGCCCCAGCATTTT
cdr3_aa: CATSLWGNQPQHF

d_call: NA
clone_size: NA
j_call: TRBJ2-5
v_call: TRBV20-1
cdr3_nt: TGCAGTGCTAGAGGGGACCCACAAGAGACCCAGTACTTC
cdr3_aa: CSARGDPQETQYF

d_call: NA
clone_size: NA
j_call: TRBJ1-5
v_call: TRBV19
cdr3_nt: TGTGCCAGTAGTGTAACAGGGAGGGGGAATCAGCCCCAGCATTTT
cdr3_aa: CASSVTGRGNQPQHF

d_call: NA
clone_size: few
j_call: TRBJ2-2
v_call: TRBV12-3/TRBV12-4
cdr3_nt: TGTGCCAGCAGTGCTCGTAGGAGAACGAACACCGGGGAGCTGTTTTTT
cdr3_aa: CASSARRRTNTGELFF

d_call: NA
clone_size: NA
j_call: TRBJ2-1
v_call: TRBV30
cdr3_nt: TGTGCCTGGAGTGTAACCAATGAGCAGTTCTTC
cdr3_aa: CAWSVTNEQFF

d_call: TRBD2
clone_size: few
j_call: TRBJ2-3
v_call: TRBV6-5
cdr3_nt: TGTGCCAGCAGTTTCTCACTAGCGGGAGCGGGCACAGATACGCAGTATTTT
cdr3_aa: CASSFSLAGAGTDTQYF

d_call: NA
clone_size: many
j_call: TRBJ2-1
v_call: TRBV20-1
cdr3_nt: TGCAGTGTTAAACCCCTGGCTAGCGACCACAATGAGCAGTTCTTC
cdr3_aa: CSVKPLASDHNEQFF

d_call: NA
clone_size: NA
j_call: TRBJ1-1
v_call: TRBV9
cdr3_nt: TGTGCCAGCAGCGCTAGGGTAGGGTCTGAAGCTTTCTTT
cdr3_aa: CASSARVGSEAFF

d_call: NA
clone_size: NA
j_call: TRBJ2-2
v_call: TRBV4-3
cdr3_nt: TGCGCCAGCAGCCAAGACAAGATAGTAACAGTTCTGAACACCGGGGAGCTGTTTTTT
cdr3_aa: CASSQDKIVTVLNTGELFF

d_call: TRBD1
clone_size: many
j_call: TRBJ1-5
v_call: TRBV2
cdr3_nt: TGTGCCAGCAGTGTTTCCGGGACAGACAATCAGCCCCAGCATTTT
cdr3_aa: CASSVSGTDNQPQHF

d_call: NA
clone_size: NA
j_call: TRBJ1-2
v_call: TRBV30
cdr3_nt: TGTGCCTGGAGCCTTACCCGGGCCGGATACTATGGCTACACCTTC
cdr3_aa: CAWSLTRAGYYGYTF

d_call: NA
clone_size: NA
j_call: TRBJ1-3
v_call: TRBV29-1
cdr3_nt: TGCAGCATAATGACAACTGGAAACACCATATATTTT
cdr3_aa: CSIMTTGNTIYF

d_call: TRBD2
clone_size: NA
j_call: TRBJ2-5
v_call: TRBV12-3/TRBV12-4
cdr3_nt: TGTGCCAGCAGGCAGCGGGAGCGGGAGACCCAGTACTTC
cdr3_aa: CASRQRERETQYF

d_call: NA
clone_size: many
j_call: TRBJ1-1
v_call: TRBV7-9
cdr3_nt: TGTGCCAGCAGCTTAGATAGGGGGGTGACCTACACTGAAGCTTTCTTT
cdr3_aa: CASSLDRGVTYTEAFF

d_call: TRBD2
clone_size: many
j_call: TRBJ2-3
v_call: TRBV3-1
cdr3_nt: TGTGCCAGCAGCCGACTAGCGAGCAGCCCAGATACGCAGTATTTT
cdr3_aa: CASSRLASSPDTQYF

d_call: NA
clone_size: few
j_call: TRBJ2-1
v_call: TRBV6-2/TRBV6-3
cdr3_nt: TGTGCCAGCAGTTACTCTCGGACGGTGAATGAGCAGTTCTTC
cdr3_aa: CASSYSRTVNEQFF

d_call: NA
clone_size: NA
j_call: TRBJ2-3
v_call: TRBV19
cdr3_nt: TGTGCCAGTAGTCGGTCTAACAAGGGAAGGCGCACAGATACGCAGTATTTT
cdr3_aa: CASSRSNKGRRTDTQYF

d_call: TRBD1
clone_size: NA
j_call: TRBJ1-4
v_call: TRBV28
cdr3_nt: TGTGCCAGCAGTTTAGCGGGACAGTCTAATGAAAAACTGTTTTTT
cdr3_aa: CASSLAGQSNEKLFF

d_call: NA
clone_size: few
j_call: TRBJ1-2
v_call: TRBV28
cdr3_nt: TGTGCCAGCAGTTCACCAGGGTCCGGAAGTAACTATGGCTACACCTTC
cdr3_aa: CASSSPGSGSNYGYTF

d_call: NA
clone_size: NA
j_call: TRBJ2-7
v_call: TRBV7-9
cdr3_nt: TGTGCCAGCAGCTTAGGCCAGGGCTTCTACGAGCAGTACTTC
cdr3_aa: CASSLGQGFYEQYF

d_call: NA
clone_size: NA
j_call: TRBJ1-1
v_call: TRBV5-5
cdr3_nt: TGTGCCAGCAGCTCTCGGGGGACTGAAGCTTTCTTT
cdr3_aa: CASSSRGTEAFF

d_call: NA
clone_size: few
j_call: TRBJ2-1
v_call: TRBV7-2
cdr3_nt: TGTGCCAGCAGCTTCGGGACCACCAGGGAGCAGTTCTTC
cdr3_aa: CASSFGTTREQFF

d_call: NA
clone_size: few
j_call: TRBJ2-1
v_call: TRBV6-5
cdr3_nt: TGTGCCAGCTGGGGGCGGGAGAACTACAATGAGCAGTTCTTC
cdr3_aa: CASWGRENYNEQFF

d_call: TRBD1
clone_size: few
j_call: TRBJ1-1
v_call: TRBV2
cdr3_nt: TGTGCCAGCAGTTTGGGACAGGGGGGACCTTTCTTT
cdr3_aa: CASSLGQGGPFF

d_call: TRBD2
clone_size: NA
j_call: TRBJ2-4
v_call: TRBV28
cdr3_nt: TGTGCCAGCAGTCCCTCAGCGGGAGTGGAAAACATTCAGTACTTC
cdr3_aa: CASSPSAGVENIQYF

d_call: NA
clone_size: many
j_call: TRBJ2-7
v_call: TRBV12-3/TRBV12-4
cdr3_nt: TGTGCCAGCAGTCACCCGGGCGTCTACGAGCAGTACTTC
cdr3_aa: CASSHPGVYEQYF

d_call: NA
clone_size: NA
j_call: TRBJ2-2
v_call: TRBV5-1
cdr3_nt: TGCGCCAGCAGCTTGTCAGGACTCGGGGAGCTGTTTTTT
cdr3_aa: CASSLSGLGELFF

d_call: NA
clone_size: few
j_call: TRBJ1-1
v_call: TRBV7-6
cdr3_nt: TGTGCCAGCAGCTACACCCCTAGCACTGAAGCTTTCTTT
cdr3_aa: CASSYTPSTEAFF

d_call: NA
clone_size: NA
j_call: TRBJ2-7
v_call: TRBV30
cdr3_nt: TGTGCCTACTCCTCCAGCCCCTACGAGCAGTACTTC
cdr3_aa: CAYSSSPYEQYF

d_call: NA
clone_size: few
j_call: TRBJ1-2
v_call: TRBV18
cdr3_nt: TGTGCCAGCTCACCACCCGGGACTAATGGCTACACCTTC
cdr3_aa: CASSPPGTNGYTF

d_call: NA
clone_size: NA
j_call: TRBJ2-2
v_call: TRBV7-2
cdr3_nt: TGTGCCAGCAGCTTAAGTGTGGGTTCGGCCGGGGAGCTGTTTTTT
cdr3_aa: CASSLSVGSAGELFF

d_call: TRBD1
clone_size: NA
j_call: TRBJ1-6
v_call: TRBV11-3
cdr3_nt: TGTGCCAGCAGTCAGACAGGGGTTAATTCACCCCTCCACTTT
cdr3_aa: CASSQTGVNSPLHF